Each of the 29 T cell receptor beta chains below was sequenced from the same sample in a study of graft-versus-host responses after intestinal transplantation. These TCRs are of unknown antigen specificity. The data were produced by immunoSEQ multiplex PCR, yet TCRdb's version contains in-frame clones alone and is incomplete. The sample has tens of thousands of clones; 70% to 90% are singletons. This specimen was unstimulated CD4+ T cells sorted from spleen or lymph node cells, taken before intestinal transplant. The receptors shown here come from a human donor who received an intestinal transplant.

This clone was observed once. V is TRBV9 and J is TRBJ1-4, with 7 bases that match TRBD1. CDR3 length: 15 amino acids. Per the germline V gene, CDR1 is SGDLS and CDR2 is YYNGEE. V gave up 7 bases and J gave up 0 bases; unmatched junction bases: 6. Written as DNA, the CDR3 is TGTGCCAGCGGCCCCCAGGGGGCAACTAATGAAAAACTGTTTTTT. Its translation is CASGPQGATNEKLFF.

The CDR3 sequence is CASALGTGSGYTF. The DNA for the CDR3 is TGTGCCAGCGCCTTAGGGACAGGGAGTGGCTACACCTTC. This chain connects TRBV2 to TRBJ1-2, with 9 bases matching TRBD1. The germline gives CDR1 SNHLY, CDR2 FYNNEI. V was pared by 8 bases and J by 7 bases, with 8 bases of the junction left unmatched. The CDR3 has 13 amino acids.

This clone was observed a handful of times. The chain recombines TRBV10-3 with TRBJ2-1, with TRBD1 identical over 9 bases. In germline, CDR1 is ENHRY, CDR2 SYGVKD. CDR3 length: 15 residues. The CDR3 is CATSSPGQGSEGQFF. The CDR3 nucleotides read TGTGCGACGTCCTCTCCGGGACAGGGATCCGAAGGGCAGTTCTTC.

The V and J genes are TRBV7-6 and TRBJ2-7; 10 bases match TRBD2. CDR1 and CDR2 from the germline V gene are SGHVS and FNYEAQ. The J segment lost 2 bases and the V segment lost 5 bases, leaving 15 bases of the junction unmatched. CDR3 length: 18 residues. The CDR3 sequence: CASSPWTSGASTAYEQYF. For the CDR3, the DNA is TGTGCCAGCAGCCCGTGGACTAGCGGCGCCTCTACCGCCTACGAGCAGTACTTC.

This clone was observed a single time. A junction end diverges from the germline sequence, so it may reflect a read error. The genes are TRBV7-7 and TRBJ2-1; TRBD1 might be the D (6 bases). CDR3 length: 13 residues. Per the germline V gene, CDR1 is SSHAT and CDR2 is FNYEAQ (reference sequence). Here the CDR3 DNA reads TGTGCTAGCAGCCGCCGAGGGGGTGGTGAGCAGTTCTTC. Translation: CASSRRGGGEQFF. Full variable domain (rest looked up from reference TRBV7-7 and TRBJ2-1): GAGVSQSPRYKVTKRGQDVTLRCDPISSHATLYWYQQALGQGPEFLTYFNYEAQPDKSGLPSDRFSAERPEGSISTLTIQRTEQRDSAMYRCASSRRGGGEQFFGPGTRLTVL.

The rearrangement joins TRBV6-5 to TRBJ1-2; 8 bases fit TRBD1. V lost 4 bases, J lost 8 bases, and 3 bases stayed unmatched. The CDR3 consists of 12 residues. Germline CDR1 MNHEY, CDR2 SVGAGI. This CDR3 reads CASSLDRAGYTF. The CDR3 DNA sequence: TGTGCCAGCAGTTTGGACAGGGCGGGCTACACCTTC.

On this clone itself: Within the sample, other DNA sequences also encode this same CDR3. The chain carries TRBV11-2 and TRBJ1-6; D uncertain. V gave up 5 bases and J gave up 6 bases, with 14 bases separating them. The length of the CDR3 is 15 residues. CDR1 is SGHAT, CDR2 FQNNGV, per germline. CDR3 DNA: TGTGCCAGCAGCATAGGAGGAGGAAGTAATTCACCCCTCCACTTT. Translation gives CASSIGGGSNSPLHF.

In DNA, the CDR3 is TGTGCCAGCAGTCCGCGGTGGGAGGGCAATGAGCAGTTCTTC. Protein sequence: CASSPRWEGNEQFF. The J gene is TRBJ2-1, the V gene TRBV6-5, with 7 nucleotides matching TRBD2. Trimming at V came to 5 bases and at J to 6 bases, leaving 7 bases not matched to a gene. CDR3 length: 14 residues. The germline V gene encodes CDR1 MNHEY and CDR2 SVGAGI.

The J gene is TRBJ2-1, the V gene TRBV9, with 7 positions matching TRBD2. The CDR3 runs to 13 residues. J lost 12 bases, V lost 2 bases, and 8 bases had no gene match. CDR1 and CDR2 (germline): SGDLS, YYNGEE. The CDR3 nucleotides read TGTGCCAGCAGCGTTCGGGCGGGGGACCCGCAGTTCTTC. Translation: CASSVRAGDPQFF.

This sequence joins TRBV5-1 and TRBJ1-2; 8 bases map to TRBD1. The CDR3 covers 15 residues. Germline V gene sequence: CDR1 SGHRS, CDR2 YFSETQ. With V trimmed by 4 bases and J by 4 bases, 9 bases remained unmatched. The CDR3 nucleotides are TGCGCCAGCAGCCTTGTACAGGGGGAGGTCTATGGCTACACCTTC. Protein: CASSLVQGEVYGYTF. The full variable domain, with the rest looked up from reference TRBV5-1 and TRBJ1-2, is KAGVTQTPRYLIKTRGQQVTLSCSPISGHRSVSWYQQTPGQGLQFLFEYFSETQRNKGNFPGRFSGRQFSNSRSEMNVSTLELGDSALYLCASSLVQGEVYGYTFGSGTRLTVV.

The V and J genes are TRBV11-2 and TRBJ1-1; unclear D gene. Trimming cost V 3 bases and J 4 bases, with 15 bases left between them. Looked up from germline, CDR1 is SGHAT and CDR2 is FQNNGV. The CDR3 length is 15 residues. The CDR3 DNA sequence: TGTGCCAGCAGCTTTAACCCGGGGATGGGCACTGAAGCTTTCTTT. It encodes CASSFNPGMGTEAFF.

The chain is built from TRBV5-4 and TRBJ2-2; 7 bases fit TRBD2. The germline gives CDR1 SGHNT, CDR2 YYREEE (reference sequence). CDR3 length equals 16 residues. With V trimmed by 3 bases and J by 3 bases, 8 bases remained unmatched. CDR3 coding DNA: TGTGCCAGCAGCTGGGGGGGTTTACGCGACACCGGGGAGCTGTTTTTT. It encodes CASSWGGLRDTGELFF.

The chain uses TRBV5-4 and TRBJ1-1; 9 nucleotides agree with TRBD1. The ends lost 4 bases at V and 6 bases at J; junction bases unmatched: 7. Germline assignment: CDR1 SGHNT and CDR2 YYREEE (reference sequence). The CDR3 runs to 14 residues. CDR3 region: CASSVEQGAPEAFF. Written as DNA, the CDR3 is TGTGCCAGCAGCGTCGAACAGGGGGCGCCTGAAGCTTTCTTT.

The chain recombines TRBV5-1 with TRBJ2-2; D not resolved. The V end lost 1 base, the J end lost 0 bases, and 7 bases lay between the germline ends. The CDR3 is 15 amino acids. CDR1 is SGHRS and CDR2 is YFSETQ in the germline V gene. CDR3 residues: CASSLTASNTGELFF. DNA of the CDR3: TGCGCCAGCAGCTTGACAGCCTCGAACACCGGGGAGCTGTTTTTT. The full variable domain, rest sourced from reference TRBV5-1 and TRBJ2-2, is KAGVTQTPRYLIKTRGQQVTLSCSPISGHRSVSWYQQTPGQGLQFLFEYFSETQRNKGNFPGRFSGRQFSNSRSEMNVSTLELGDSALYLCASSLTASNTGELFFGEGSRLTVL.

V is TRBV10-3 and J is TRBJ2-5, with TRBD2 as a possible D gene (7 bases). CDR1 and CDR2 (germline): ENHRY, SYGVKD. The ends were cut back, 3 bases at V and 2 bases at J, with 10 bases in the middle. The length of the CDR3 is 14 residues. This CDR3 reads CAISDAGAQETQYF. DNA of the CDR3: TGTGCCATCAGTGACGCGGGGGCACAAGAGACCCAGTACTTC.

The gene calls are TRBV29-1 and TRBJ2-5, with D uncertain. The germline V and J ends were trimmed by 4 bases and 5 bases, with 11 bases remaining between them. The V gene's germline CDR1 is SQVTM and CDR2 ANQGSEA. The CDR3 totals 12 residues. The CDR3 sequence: CSVGPPRETQYF. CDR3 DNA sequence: TGCAGCGTTGGTCCTCCTCGGGAGACCCAGTACTTC.

This CDR3 is CASSSHPGGTGELFF. CDR3 bases: TGTGCCAGCAGTTCCCACCCAGGGGGCACCGGGGAGCTGTTTTTT. The chain joins TRBV6-1 to TRBJ2-2, with TRBD1 matching 7 bases. The J segment lost 4 bases and the V segment lost 5 bases, leaving 7 bases of the junction unmatched. Germline values: CDR1 MNHNS, CDR2 SASEGT. This CDR3 comprises 15 residues.

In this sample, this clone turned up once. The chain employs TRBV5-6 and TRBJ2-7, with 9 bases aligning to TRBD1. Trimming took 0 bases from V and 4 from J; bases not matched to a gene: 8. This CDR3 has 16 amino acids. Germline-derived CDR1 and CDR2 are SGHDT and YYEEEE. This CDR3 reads CASSLGGDRVKYEQYF. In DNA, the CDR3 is TGTGCCAGCAGCTTGGGGGGGGACAGGGTAAAATACGAGCAGTACTTC.

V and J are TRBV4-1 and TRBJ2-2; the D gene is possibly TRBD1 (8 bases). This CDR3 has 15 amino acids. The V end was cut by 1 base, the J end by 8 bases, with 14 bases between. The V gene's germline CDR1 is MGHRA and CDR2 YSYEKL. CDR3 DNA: TGCGCCAGCAGCCAAGGCGGACAGGGACTAGGGGAGCTGTTTTTT. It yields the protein CASSQGGQGLGELFF.

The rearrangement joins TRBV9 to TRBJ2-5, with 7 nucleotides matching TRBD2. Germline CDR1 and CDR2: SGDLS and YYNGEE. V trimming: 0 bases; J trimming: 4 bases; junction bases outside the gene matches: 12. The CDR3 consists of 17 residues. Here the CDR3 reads CASSVGLAESSGETQYF. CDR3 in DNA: TGTGCCAGCAGCGTAGGACTAGCAGAATCCTCGGGAGAGACCCAGTACTTC.

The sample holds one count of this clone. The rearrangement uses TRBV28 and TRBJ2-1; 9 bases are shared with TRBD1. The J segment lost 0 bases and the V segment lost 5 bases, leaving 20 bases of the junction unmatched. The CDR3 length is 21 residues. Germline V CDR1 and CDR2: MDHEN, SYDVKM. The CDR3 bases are TGTGCCAGCAGTGCAGACATCGGGACAGGGACGATCCAGAGCTCCTACAATGAGCAGTTCTTC. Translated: CASSADIGTGTIQSSYNEQFF.

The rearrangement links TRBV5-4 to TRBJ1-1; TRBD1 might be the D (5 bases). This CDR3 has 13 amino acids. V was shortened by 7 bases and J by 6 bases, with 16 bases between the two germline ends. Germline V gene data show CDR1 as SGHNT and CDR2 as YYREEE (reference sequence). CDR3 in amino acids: CASAGGVDAEAFF. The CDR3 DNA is TGTGCCAGCGCGGGGGGGGTGGATGCTGAAGCTTTCTTT.

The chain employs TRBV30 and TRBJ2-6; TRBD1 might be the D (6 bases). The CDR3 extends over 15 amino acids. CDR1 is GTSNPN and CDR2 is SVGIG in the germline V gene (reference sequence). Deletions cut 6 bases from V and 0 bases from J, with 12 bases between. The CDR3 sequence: CACQGTPSGANVLTF. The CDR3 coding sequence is TGTGCCTGTCAGGGGACCCCCTCTGGGGCCAACGTCCTGACTTTC. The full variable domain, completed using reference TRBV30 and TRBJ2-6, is SQTIHQWPATLVQPVGSPLSLECTVEGTSNPNLYWYRQAAGRGLQLLFYSVGIGQISSEVPQNLSASRPQDRQFILSSKKLLLSDSGFYLCACQGTPSGANVLTFGAGSRLTVL.

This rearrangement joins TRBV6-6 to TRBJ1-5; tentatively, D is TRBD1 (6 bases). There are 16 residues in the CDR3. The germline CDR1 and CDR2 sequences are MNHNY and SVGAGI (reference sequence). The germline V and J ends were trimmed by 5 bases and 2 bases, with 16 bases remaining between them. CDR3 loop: CASSRFRPGGNQPQHF. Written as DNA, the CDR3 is TGTGCCAGCAGTCGATTCCGACCAGGGGGCAATCAGCCCCAGCATTTT.

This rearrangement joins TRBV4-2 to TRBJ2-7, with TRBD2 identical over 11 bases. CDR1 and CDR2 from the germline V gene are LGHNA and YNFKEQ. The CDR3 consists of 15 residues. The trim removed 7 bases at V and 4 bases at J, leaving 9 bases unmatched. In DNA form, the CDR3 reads TGTGCCAGCACCCCGGAGATAGCGGGAGGGTACGAGCAGTACTTC. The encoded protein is CASTPEIAGGYEQYF.

The CDR3 loop reads CASKQQGAKETQYF. In nucleotides, the CDR3 is TGTGCCAGTAAACAACAGGGGGCCAAAGAGACCCAGTACTTC. The chain employs TRBV19 and TRBJ2-5; 9 bases line up with TRBD1. The CDR3 sequence is 14 residues long. Looked up from germline, CDR1 is LNHDA and CDR2 is SQIVND (reference sequence). Losses at the gene ends were 7 bases for V and 3 bases for J; bases not matched to a gene: 6. Drawing the rest from reference TRBV19 and TRBJ2-5, the complete variable domain is DGGITQSPKYLFRKEGQNVTLSCEQNLNHDAMYWYRQDPGQGLRLIYYSQIVNDFQKGDIAEGYSVSREKKESFPLTVTSAQKNPTAFYLCASKQQGAKETQYFGPGTRLLVL.

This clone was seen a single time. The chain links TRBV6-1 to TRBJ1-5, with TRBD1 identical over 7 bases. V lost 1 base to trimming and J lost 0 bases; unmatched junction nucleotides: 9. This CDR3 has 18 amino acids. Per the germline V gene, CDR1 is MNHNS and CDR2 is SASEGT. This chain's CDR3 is CASSEEINRGYSNQPQHF. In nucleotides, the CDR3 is TGTGCCAGCAGTGAAGAGATAAACAGGGGTTATAGCAATCAGCCCCAGCATTTT.

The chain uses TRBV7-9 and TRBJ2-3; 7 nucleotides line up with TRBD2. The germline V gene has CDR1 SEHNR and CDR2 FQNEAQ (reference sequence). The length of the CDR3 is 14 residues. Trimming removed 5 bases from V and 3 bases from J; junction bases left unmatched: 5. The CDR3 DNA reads TGTGCCAGCAGCCCATCGGGGGGAACAGATACGCAGTATTTT. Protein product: CASSPSGGTDTQYF.

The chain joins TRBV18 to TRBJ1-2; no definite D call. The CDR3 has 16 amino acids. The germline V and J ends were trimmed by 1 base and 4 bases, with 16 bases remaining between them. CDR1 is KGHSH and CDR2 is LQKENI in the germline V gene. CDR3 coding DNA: TGTGCCAGCTCACCACAGCGCGCTGGCGTGGGCTATGGCTACACCTTC. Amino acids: CASSPQRAGVGYGYTF. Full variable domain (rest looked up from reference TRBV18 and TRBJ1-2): NAGVMQNPRHLVRRRGQEARLRCSPMKGHSHVYWYRQLPEEGLKFMVYLQKENIIDESGMPKERFSAEFPKEGPSILRIQQVVRGDSAAYFCASSPQRAGVGYGYTFGSGTRLTVV.